The 20 T cell receptor beta chains below come from one sample, sequenced in a study of OX40 agonist ivuxolimab in advanced cancers. The data were produced by immunoSEQ multiplex PCR, yet TCRdb's version contains in-frame clones alone and is incomplete. The sample yields 85,000 or so clones, 86% seen once. Here the sequenced sample was CD4+ or CD8+ T cells sorted from blood, taken in a trial of the OX40 agonist ivuxolimab. These receptors all stem from an adult with an advanced solid tumor such as melanoma, head and neck, liver or kidney cancer.

V is TRBV9 and J is TRBJ2-7; maybe TRBD1 (5 bases). V gave up 0 bases and J gave up 2 bases, with 6 bases separating them. Germline V gene lookup returns CDR1 SGDLS and CDR2 YYNGEE. The CDR3 extends over 13 amino acids. DNA of the CDR3: TGTGCCAGCAGCGTAGAAGGGGCCTACGAGCAGTACTTC. As protein: CASSVEGAYEQYF. Drawing the rest from reference TRBV9 and TRBJ2-7, the complete variable domain is DSGVTQTPKHLITATGQRVTLRCSPRSGDLSVYWYQQSLDQGLQFLIQYYNGEERAKGNILERFSAQQFPDLHSELNLSSLELGDSALYFCASSVEGAYEQYFGPGTRLTVT.

V and J are TRBV5-4 and TRBJ2-3, with D possibly being TRBD1 (5 bases). The V gene lost 4 bases and the J gene lost 5 bases, with 11 bases spanning the gap. Germline V CDR1 and CDR2: SGHNT, YYREEE (reference sequence). The CDR3 runs to 13 residues. DNA of the CDR3: TGTGCCAGCAGCAATCAGGGTTTAGATACGCAGTATTTT. Protein: CASSNQGLDTQYF. Based on the CDR3 plus reference TRBV5-4 and TRBJ2-3, the full variable domain is ETGVTQSPTHLIKTRGQQVTLRCSSQSGHNTVSWYQQALGQGPQFIFQYYREEENGRGNFPPRFSGLQFPNYSSELNVNALELDDSALYLCASSNQGLDTQYFGPGTRLTVL.

The count of this clone is one. The chain carries TRBV7-2 and TRBJ2-6; 12 bases are shared with TRBD2. The CDR3 contains 17 residues. Germline CDR1 and CDR2: SGHTA and FQGNSA. With 4 bases clipped from V and 2 bases from J, the junction kept 3 bases outside the gene matches. CDR3 nucleotide sequence: TGTGCCAGCAGCTCTAGCGGGGGGGCCACTGGGGCCAACGTCCTGACTTTC. Its protein is CASSSSGGATGANVLTF.

The chain links TRBV19 to TRBJ2-5; 7 positions match TRBD1. TRBJ2-7 explains the end of the DNA better; the J call may be wrong. CDR1 LNHDA and CDR2 SQIVND come from the germline V gene (reference sequence). This CDR3 spans 16 amino acids. The CDR3 nucleotides are TGTGCCAGTAGTATAGATCGTCGGCAGGGGGCCTACGAGCAGTACTTC. Translating it yields CASSIDRRQGAYEQYF.

V is TRBV5-4 and J is TRBJ1-2, with D tentatively TRBD1 (5 bases). Looked up from germline, CDR1 is SGHNT and CDR2 is YYREEE (reference sequence). The length of the CDR3 is 13 residues. The V and J ends lost 3 bases and 5 bases respectively, with 11 bases between them. The CDR3 nucleotides are TGTGCCAGCAGCTCAGGACAAAAATATGGCTACACCTTC. Its translation is CASSSGQKYGYTF.

This sequence joins TRBV27 and TRBJ1-2; TRBD1 might be the D (5 bases). V was shortened by 10 bases and J by 0 bases, with 15 bases between the two germline ends. Germline CDR1 and CDR2: MNHEY and SMNVEV (reference sequence). The CDR3 spans 14 residues. The CDR3 DNA reads TGTGCCACCATGGGGACGGGAGCTAACTATGGCTACACCTTC. Residues: CATMGTGANYGYTF.

The V gene is TRBV9, the J gene TRBJ1-2; D may be TRBD1 (6 bases). Germline assignment: CDR1 SGDLS and CDR2 YYNGEE. The CDR3 is 14 residues long. The germline V and J ends were trimmed by 3 bases and 2 bases, with 11 bases remaining between them. CDR3 coding DNA: TGTGCCAGCAGCGCGGACAGTAAGAACTATGGCTACACCTTC. This sequence encodes CASSADSKNYGYTF.

The J gene is TRBJ2-1, the V gene TRBV7-3; weak D call: TRBD2 (6 bases). In germline, CDR1 is SGHTA, CDR2 FQGTGA. CDR3 size: 13 residues. Trimming cost V 3 bases and J 9 bases, with 12 bases left between them. CDR3 loop: CASSLMLGGEQFF. CDR3 coding DNA: TGTGCCAGCAGCTTGATGTTGGGGGGTGAGCAGTTCTTC.

The chain has TRBV7-3 and TRBJ2-3; 9 bases agree with TRBD1. Germline loops: CDR1 SGHTA, CDR2 FQGTGA. V gave up 5 bases and J gave up 4 bases; unmatched junction bases: 4. The CDR3 runs 14 residues. The CDR3 region is CASSRQGGPDTQYF. The DNA for the CDR3 is TGTGCCAGCAGCCGACAGGGGGGACCAGATACGCAGTATTTT.

This chain joins TRBV28 and TRBJ1-3; D remains unclear. The germline CDR1 and CDR2 sequences are MDHEN and SYDVKM. This CDR3 has 16 residues. The V and J ends lost 3 bases and 4 bases respectively, with 16 bases between them. CDR3 bases: TGTGCCAGCAGTTTTATAGAGTGGTCGGGCGGAAACACCATATATTTT. Its translation: CASSFIEWSGGNTIYF.

This chain joins TRBV5-4 and TRBJ2-1, with TRBD2 as a possible D gene (6 bases). The CDR3 loop spans 15 amino acids. The V end lost 7 bases, the J end lost 5 bases, and 19 bases lay between the germline ends. CDR1 is SGHNT, CDR2 YYREEE, per germline (reference sequence). CDR3 region: CASGRRRGYNNEQFF. CDR3 DNA sequence: TGTGCCAGCGGCAGGAGGCGGGGTTATAACAATGAGCAGTTCTTC.

This chain uses TRBV19 with TRBJ1-5; D not resolved. The length of the CDR3 is 13 residues. Trimming shortened V by 7 bases and J by 2 bases, and 9 bases separated the two germline ends. Germline CDR1 is LNHDA and CDR2 is SQIVND (reference sequence). This chain's CDR3 is CASKRVGNQPQHF. The CDR3, as DNA: TGTGCCAGTAAAAGGGTTGGCAATCAGCCCCAGCATTTT.

The chain combines TRBV5-4 with TRBJ2-7, with a tentative D call TRBD2 (6 bases). Germline V gene lookup returns CDR1 SGHNT and CDR2 YYREEE (reference sequence). The CDR3 has 12 residues. V gave up 4 bases and J gave up 12 bases, with 17 bases separating them. In nucleotides, the CDR3 is TGTGCCAGCAGCGGTATCGGGGGAAGGCTGTACTTC. Translating gives CASSGIGGRLYF.

This chain joins TRBV10-1 and TRBJ1-3; a weak D match, TRBD1 (6 bases). The ends were cut back, 8 bases at V and 4 bases at J, with 18 bases in the middle. Germline V gene data show CDR1 as WNHNN and CDR2 as SYGVQD (reference sequence). The CDR3 runs to 15 residues. Here the CDR3 DNA reads TGCGCCAGCTATAGCACAGGGTTATTAGGAAACACCATATATTTT. The encoded protein is CASYSTGLLGNTIYF.

The V call is TRBV9, the J call TRBJ1-1; no clear D gene. Per the germline V gene, CDR1 is SGDLS and CDR2 is YYNGEE. Trimming removed 0 bases at V and 5 bases at J, with 14 bases between. This CDR3 spans 15 amino acids. CDR3 coding DNA: TGTGCCAGCAGCGTAGTGGGTCCGACGGGGACTGAAGCTTTCTTT. Translating it yields CASSVVGPTGTEAFF.

This clone was seen once. V gene TRBV11-1 combines with J gene TRBJ2-1; no clear D. Germline CDR1 is SGHAT and CDR2 is FQDESV (reference sequence). Trimming pared 5 bases from V and 7 bases from J, leaving 9 bases between. The CDR3 extends over 12 amino acids. The CDR3 DNA sequence: TGTGCCAGCAGCCTAGTGGGAAATGAGCAGTTCTTC. Translating it yields CASSLVGNEQFF.

The chain combines TRBV19 with TRBJ1-5; 11 bases align to TRBD1. V dropped 7 bases and J dropped 7; count of bases not matched to a gene: 9. The V gene's germline CDR1 is LNHDA and CDR2 SQIVND (reference sequence). This CDR3 has 15 amino acids. CDR3 nucleotides: TGTGCCAGTACCCCAGGGACAGGGGGTGAGCAGCCCCAGCATTTT. Encoded protein: CASTPGTGGEQPQHF.

This rearrangement joins TRBV11-3 to TRBJ2-2; no firm D call. This CDR3 has 13 amino acids. Germline V gives CDR1 SGHNT, CDR2 YENEEA. The V gene lost 2 bases and the J gene lost 6 bases, with 7 bases spanning the gap. CDR3 protein: CASSLTAPGELFF. The CDR3 DNA is TGTGCCAGCAGCTTAACGGCTCCCGGGGAGCTGTTTTTT.

V and J are TRBV19 and TRBJ2-3, with D possibly matching TRBD1 (6 bases). Germline lookup yields CDR1 LNHDA and CDR2 SQIVND (reference sequence). V shed 6 bases and J shed 2 bases, with 9 bases lying between them. This CDR3 comprises 13 residues. CDR3 protein: CASRQGNTDTQYF. CDR3 sequence (DNA): TGTGCCAGTAGACAGGGAAACACAGATACGCAGTATTTT. The full variable domain, rest sourced from reference TRBV19 and TRBJ2-3, is DGGITQSPKYLFRKEGQNVTLSCEQNLNHDAMYWYRQDPGQGLRLIYYSQIVNDFQKGDIAEGYSVSREKKESFPLTVTSAQKNPTAFYLCASRQGNTDTQYFGPGTRLTVL.

This clone appeared once. The CDR3 DNA reads as TGTGCCTGGAGTGTAGGCGGGGGGGTTCAAGAGACCCAGTACTTC. Its protein is CAWSVGGGVQETQYF. The chain has TRBV30 and TRBJ2-5; 9 bases match TRBD2. V shed 0 bases, J shed 2 bases, and the junction held 4 bases outside the gene matches. The CDR3 is 15 residues long. Germline CDR1 reads GTSNPN; CDR2 reads SVGIG (reference sequence).